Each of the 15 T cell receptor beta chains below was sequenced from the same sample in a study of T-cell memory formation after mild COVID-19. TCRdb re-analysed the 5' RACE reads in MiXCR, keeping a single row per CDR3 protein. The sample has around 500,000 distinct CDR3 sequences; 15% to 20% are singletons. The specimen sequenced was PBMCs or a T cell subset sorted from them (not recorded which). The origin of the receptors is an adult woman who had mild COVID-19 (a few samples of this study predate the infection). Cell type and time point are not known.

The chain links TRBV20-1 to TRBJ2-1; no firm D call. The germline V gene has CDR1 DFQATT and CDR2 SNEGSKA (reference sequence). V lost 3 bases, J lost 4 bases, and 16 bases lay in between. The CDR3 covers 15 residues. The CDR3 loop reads CSASQSGLPYNEQFF. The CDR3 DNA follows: TGCAGTGCTAGTCAGTCGGGCCTCCCATACAATGAGCAGTTCTTC.

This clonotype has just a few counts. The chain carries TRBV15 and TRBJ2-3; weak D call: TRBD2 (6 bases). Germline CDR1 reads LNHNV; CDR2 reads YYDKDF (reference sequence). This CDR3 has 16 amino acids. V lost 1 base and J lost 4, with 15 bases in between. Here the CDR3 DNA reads TGTGCCACCAGCAGAGCCGGAGGGCTACCCCCAGATACGCAGTATTTT. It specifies CATSRAGGLPPDTQYF.

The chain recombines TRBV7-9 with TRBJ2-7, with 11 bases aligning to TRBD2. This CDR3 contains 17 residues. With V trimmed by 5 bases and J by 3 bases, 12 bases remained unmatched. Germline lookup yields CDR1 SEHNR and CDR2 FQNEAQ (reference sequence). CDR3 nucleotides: TGTGCCAGCAGCGCCCAACTACCGGGACTAGCGGACTACGAGCAGTACTTC. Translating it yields CASSAQLPGLADYEQYF.

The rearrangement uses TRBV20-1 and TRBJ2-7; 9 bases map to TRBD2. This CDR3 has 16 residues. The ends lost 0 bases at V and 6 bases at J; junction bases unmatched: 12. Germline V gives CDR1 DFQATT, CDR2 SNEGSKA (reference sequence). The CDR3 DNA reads TGCAGTGCTAGAGAACCCCGTGGGCTAGCGGGACCCGAGCAGTACTTC. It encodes CSAREPRGLAGPEQYF.

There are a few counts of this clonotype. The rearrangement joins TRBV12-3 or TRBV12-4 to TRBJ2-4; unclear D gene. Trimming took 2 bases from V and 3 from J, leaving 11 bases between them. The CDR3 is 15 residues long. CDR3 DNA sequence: TGTGCCAGCAGTTTAACGTCGGATGGCAAAAACATTCAGTACTTC. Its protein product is CASSLTSDGKNIQYF.

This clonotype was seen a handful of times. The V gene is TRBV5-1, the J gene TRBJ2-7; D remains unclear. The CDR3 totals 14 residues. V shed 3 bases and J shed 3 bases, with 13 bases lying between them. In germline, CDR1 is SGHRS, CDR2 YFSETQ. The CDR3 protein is CASSSGSSHYEQYF. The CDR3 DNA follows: TGCGCCAGCAGCTCAGGCTCCAGCCACTACGAGCAGTACTTC.

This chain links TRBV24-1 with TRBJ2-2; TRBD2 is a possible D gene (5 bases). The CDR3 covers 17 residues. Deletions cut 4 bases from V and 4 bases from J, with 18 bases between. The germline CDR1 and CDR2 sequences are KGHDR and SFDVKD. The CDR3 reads CATSEGLRDFSTGELFF. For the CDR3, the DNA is TGTGCCACCAGTGAAGGACTTAGGGATTTCAGCACCGGGGAGCTGTTTTTT.

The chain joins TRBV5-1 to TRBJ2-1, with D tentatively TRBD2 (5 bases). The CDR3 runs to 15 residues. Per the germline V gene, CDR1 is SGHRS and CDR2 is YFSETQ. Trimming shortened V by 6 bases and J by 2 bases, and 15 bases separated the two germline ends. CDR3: CASKPLGDAYNEQFF. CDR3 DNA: TGCGCCAGCAAACCTCTGGGAGATGCCTACAATGAGCAGTTCTTC.

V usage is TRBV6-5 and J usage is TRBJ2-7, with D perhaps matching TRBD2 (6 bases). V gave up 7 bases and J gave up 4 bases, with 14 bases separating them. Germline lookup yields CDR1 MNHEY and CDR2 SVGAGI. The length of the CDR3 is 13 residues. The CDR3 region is CASKKGGQYEQYF. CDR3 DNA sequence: TGTGCCAGCAAAAAAGGAGGGCAGTACGAGCAGTACTTC.

CDR3 nucleotide sequence: TGTGCCAGCAGCCTTGAGTTTACCTACAATGAGCAGTTCTTC. Amino acids: CASSLEFTYNEQFF. The rearrangement uses TRBV3-1 and TRBJ2-1; D call uncertain. The V and J ends lost 4 bases and 2 bases respectively, with 9 bases between them. Germline V gene sequence: CDR1 LGHDT, CDR2 YNNKEL (reference sequence). The CDR3 contains 14 residues.

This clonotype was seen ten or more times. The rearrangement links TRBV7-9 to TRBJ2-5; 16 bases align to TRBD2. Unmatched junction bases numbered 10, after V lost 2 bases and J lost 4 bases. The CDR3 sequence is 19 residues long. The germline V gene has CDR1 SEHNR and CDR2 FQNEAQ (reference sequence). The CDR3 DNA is TGTGCCAGCAGCTTAAAACCGGGACTAGCGGGAGGGCCACGAGAGACCCAGTACTTC. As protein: CASSLKPGLAGGPRETQYF.

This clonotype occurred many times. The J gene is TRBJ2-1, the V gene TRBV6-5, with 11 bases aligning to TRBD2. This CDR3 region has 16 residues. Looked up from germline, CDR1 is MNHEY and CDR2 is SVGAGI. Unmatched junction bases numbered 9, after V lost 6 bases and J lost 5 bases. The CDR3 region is CASRLLAGGFNNEQFF. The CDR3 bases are TGTGCCAGCAGGCTATTAGCGGGGGGGTTCAACAATGAGCAGTTCTTC.

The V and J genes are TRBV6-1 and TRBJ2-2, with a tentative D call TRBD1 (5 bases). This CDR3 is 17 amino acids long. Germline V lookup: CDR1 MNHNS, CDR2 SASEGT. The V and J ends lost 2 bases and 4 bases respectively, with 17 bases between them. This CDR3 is CASSETRQGFFTGELFF. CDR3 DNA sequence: TGTGCCAGCAGTGAAACGAGGCAGGGTTTCTTCACCGGGGAGCTGTTTTTT.

Here the CDR3 reads CSAKNRNGDTEAFF. In DNA, the CDR3 is TGCAGTGCGAAAAACAGGAACGGGGACACTGAAGCTTTCTTT. This chain joins TRBV20-1 and TRBJ1-1; D may be TRBD1 (5 bases). The CDR3 sequence is 14 residues long. Deletions cut 6 bases from V and 3 bases from J, with 17 bases between. The germline CDR1 and CDR2 sequences are DFQATT and SNEGSKA (reference sequence).

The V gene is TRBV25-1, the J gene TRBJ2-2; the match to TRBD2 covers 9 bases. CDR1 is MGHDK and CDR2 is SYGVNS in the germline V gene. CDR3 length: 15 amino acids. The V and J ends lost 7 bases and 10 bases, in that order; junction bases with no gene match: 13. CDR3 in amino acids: CASISAGGPPVELFF. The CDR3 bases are TGTGCCAGCATAAGTGCGGGGGGGCCCCCCGTGGAGCTGTTTTTT.